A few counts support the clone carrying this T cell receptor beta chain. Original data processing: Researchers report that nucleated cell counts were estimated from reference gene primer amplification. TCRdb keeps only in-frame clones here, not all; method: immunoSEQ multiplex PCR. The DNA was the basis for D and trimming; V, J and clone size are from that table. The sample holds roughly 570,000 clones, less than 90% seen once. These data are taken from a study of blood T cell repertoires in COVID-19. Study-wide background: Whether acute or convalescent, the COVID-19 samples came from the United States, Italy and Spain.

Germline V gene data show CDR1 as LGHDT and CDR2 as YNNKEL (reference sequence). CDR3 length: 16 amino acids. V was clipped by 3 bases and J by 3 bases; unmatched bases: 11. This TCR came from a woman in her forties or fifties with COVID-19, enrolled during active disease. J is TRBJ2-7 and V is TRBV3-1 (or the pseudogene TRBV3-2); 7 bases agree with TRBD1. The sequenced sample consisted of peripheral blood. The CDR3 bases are TGTGCCAGCAGCCACAAGGGTAGGGGGCGAGACTACGAGCAGTACTTC. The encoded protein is CASSHKGRGRDYEQYF.